The clone carrying this T cell receptor (beta chain) was seen more than once but under ten times. What it binds is not known. One heparinised blood draw averaging approximately 120 mL was given by each donor. A sort by CD45RO/CCR7/CD25/CD127/CD95/CD27 yielded CD4+ naive, central memory, regulatory and stem cell-like memory cells. Reverse transcription of all isolated RNA meant that expressed TCRB transcripts were sequenced. The data were produced by immunoSEQ multiplex PCR, yet TCRdb's version contains in-frame clones alone and is incomplete. Altogether approximately 340,000 clones are present, roughly 15% being singletons, with the ten largest covering approximately 0.019%. The data belong to a study of beta chain features in type 1 diabetes. Overall study results and limits: When Type 1 diabetes patients were examined, their TCRB CDR3s proved moderately but significantly shorter in all four CD4+ subsets.

V shed 5 bases, J shed 4 bases, and the junction held 7 bases outside the gene matches. The CDR3 runs 14 residues. CDR1 and CDR2 from the germline V gene are SGHAT and FQDESV (reference sequence). The clonotype comes from a woman aged 18 to 35 in good health. The chain couples TRBV11-1 to TRBJ2-5, with TRBD1 identical over 7 bases. Source material: naive CD4+ T cells from blood. The CDR3 here is CASSIRQGRETQYF. CDR3 sequence (DNA): TGTGCCAGCAGCATCAGACAGGGACGAGAGACCCAGTACTTC.